This T cell receptor (beta chain) was sequenced in a study of naive and memory T cell subsets (dated by TCRdb to 2017 to 2019). With regard to the full study: The study applied an open-source, UMI-based TCR alpha and beta sequencing pipeline to sorted naive and memory peripheral blood T cell subsets. The functional CMV T cell responses agreed completely with IgG serology results. RNA was DNase-treated and reverse transcribed with TCR constant-region primers, mostly using SuperScript III.

This clonotype was detected a few times. Its cognate antigen has yet to be identified. Nothing much larger sits one base from this clone, and base qualities are not available. Paper-wide results and their limitations: Clonotypes were defined as single alpha or beta chain sequences, not paired alpha/beta receptors. RNA-based TCR counts may be affected by expression changes linked to T cell activation and differentiation. In both CD4 and CD8 cells, going from naive through CM, EM and EMRA, the Gini index went up while Shannon and inverse Simpson diversity went down. The repertoire findings for the naive and memory subsets could not be validated against a ground truth because none was available. TCR abundance followed a power law whose exponent differed between naive and memory subsets but was consistent across the three individuals. Following error correction, more than 95% of naive TCR sequences occurred only once, which made naive abundance distributions much steeper than those of memory subsets.

V is pared back by 2 bases and J by 1 base, with 18 bases lying between the germline termini. The germline V gene (reference sequence) provides CDR1 GTSNPN and CDR2 SVGIG. Including cysteine and phenylalanine, the CDR3 has 17 amino acids. Of all the DNA, just the CDR3 is kept, 51 bases in frame from base 1. The protocol used for the library was UMI-ligation and nested PCR. To cover both TRBC1 and TRBC2, the beta constant-region primer consisted of an equimolar mix of two oligonucleotides. Four rounds of PCR, combining the SP2 primer with nested alpha and beta constant-region primers, were used to amplify the ligated cDNA. A single-stranded oligonucleotide carrying the SP2 primer and a 12-nucleotide UMI was ligated to the 3' end of the cDNA by T4 RNA ligase 1. Incubation of the ligation reaction was carried out at 16 degrees C for about 19-24 hours. PCR2 was typically performed as a SYBR Green qPCR and was stopped at a predetermined threshold so that over-amplification was prevented. Every purification after the first one was done using Agencourt AMPure XP magnetic beads. Library amounts were measured by Qubit and library quality was assessed on a TapeStation, where the main peak was expected at around 650 bp. Sequencing of the pooled libraries was done on an Illumina MiSeq using v2 2x251 paired-end kits, which typically yielded roughly 0.85-2 million reads per sample. Each sample's library went into the pool at about 4 nM, and about 5-7.5% PhiX was added to help with cluster recognition. In the paper's pipeline: FASTQ reads processed by Demultiplexor were assigned V and J genes by Decombinator through tag matching that tolerated a single base-pair mismatch. Collapsinator used UMIs to correct both sequencing errors and frequency errors arising from PCR heterogeneity. CDR3Translator translated TCRs and extracted CDR3s from the conserved cysteine to the FGXG phenylalanine, flagging non-productive sequences. Repertoires were subsampled to equal numbers of UMI-defined TCRs before Gini, Shannon entropy and inverse Simpson indices were calculated. Clonotype abundance distributions were fitted to a power law by maximum likelihood within the linear range. Similar UMI counts, unique TCR numbers and clonal distributions were obtained with the pipeline and with MIGEC on one naive CD8 sample. Repertoires were searched for 7,000 to 7,500 CMV-associated CDR3 sequences compiled from VDJdb and a published dataset. TCRdb trimmed the raw reads at Q25, called clones with MiXCR and kept productive beta chains. When rows share a CDR3 protein, they turn into one entry using the most common DNA and genes. These V and J calls originate from TCRdb's pipeline instead of the authors' own analysis. The sample table contains about 120,000 distinct CDR3 sequences; only one count was recorded for roughly 32% of them. The biggest ten clones account for 0.9% of the sample.

Separate amplification of TCR alpha and beta chain libraries was performed from the second PCR step onward. Donor CMV status was determined by IFNgamma production from CD4+ T cells after overnight stimulation of fresh PBMCs with CMV viral lysate. CD4 T cells were positively selected using Miltenyi beads, after which CD8 T cells were positively selected from the CD4-negative fraction. Cells stained for CD3, CD4, CD8, CD45RA, CD27 and a live/dead dye were sorted on a BD Aria II into four subsets by CD45RA and CD27. Three healthy volunteers provided blood, and each donor's sample was split into CD4 and CD8 T cells and then further divided into four differentiation subsets. Around 110 ml of peripheral blood was taken from each donor, and PBMC were separated by density-gradient centrifugation on Ficoll-Paque PLUS. After sorting, cells were lysed in RLT buffer, RNA was extracted using a Qiagen RNeasy kit, and the extracted RNA was stored at -80 degrees C.

This chain is built from TRBV30 and TRBJ2-1; the D gene is perhaps TRBD2, from 6 matching bases. The receptor comes from a human donor in good health. The sequenced material came from central memory CD4+ T cells from blood. What the cell subset or site label conveys for this sample: central memory, CD45RA- CD27+. The nucleotide sequence reads as follows: TGTGCCTGGAGTCCCGGACGGGGGTTTAAATCCTACAATGAGCAGTTCTTC. Its protein product is CAWSPGRGFKSYNEQFF.